This passage covers 14 T cell receptor beta chains from one sample sequenced in a study of cytomegalovirus exposure and HLA in healthy donors (dated by TCRdb to 2016 to 2017). The protocol used for the library was the immunoSEQ multiplex PCR assay. TCRdb carries this immuneACCESS record with in-frame sequences only. Its versions omit some clonotypes, under half of them owing to an unresolved V gene in the studies checked, with the rest unexplained. This sample is represented by fewer than 200,000 clones; around 92% of them were singletons. Together, the top ten hold around a tenth of the sample. Sequencing used PBMCs. These TCRs come from a woman aged 18-35 years in good health and CMV-seropositive.

The gene calls are TRBV14 and TRBJ2-3, with D maybe TRBD2 (5 bases). The germline V gene encodes CDR1 SGHDN and CDR2 FVKESK. V dropped 4 bases and J dropped 6 bases, with 17 bases sitting between them. The CDR3 has 15 residues. The CDR3 spells CASSRSGLLRDTQYF. The CDR3 DNA sequence: TGTGCCAGCAGCCGAAGCGGATTACTAAGGGATACGCAGTATTTT.

The rearrangement joins TRBV19 to TRBJ2-7; maybe TRBD2 (6 bases). CDR3 length: 17 amino acids. Germline CDR1 and CDR2: LNHDA and SQIVND (reference sequence). The V and J ends lost 6 bases and 0 bases respectively, with 21 bases between them. CDR3 protein: CASSSSSRDFSSYEQYF. DNA of the CDR3: TGTGCCAGTAGCTCCTCTAGCCGGGACTTTAGCTCCTACGAGCAGTACTTC. Supplemented by reference TRBV19 and TRBJ2-7, the full variable domain reads DGGITQSPKYLFRKEGQNVTLSCEQNLNHDAMYWYRQDPGQGLRLIYYSQIVNDFQKGDIAEGYSVSREKKESFPLTVTSAQKNPTAFYLCASSSSSRDFSSYEQYFGPGTRLTVT.

The rearrangement links TRBV18 to TRBJ2-7; 10 nucleotides line up with TRBD2. The CDR3 has 15 amino acids. V lost 3 bases to trimming and J lost 5 bases; unmatched junction nucleotides: 7. Germline values: CDR1 KGHSH, CDR2 LQKENI. The CDR3 DNA reads as TGTGCCAGCTCACCCTCCGGACTAGCGGCCGACGAGCAGTACTTC. Amino acids: CASSPSGLAADEQYF.

This clone was recorded once. V is TRBV4-1 and J is TRBJ2-7, with TRBD1 matching 7 bases. Per germline, CDR1 MGHRA and CDR2 YSYEKL. The CDR3 sequence is 14 residues long. The V segment lost 1 base and the J segment 3 bases; nucleotides outside the gene matches: 3. The CDR3 loop reads CASSQVDRDYEQYF. The CDR3 coding sequence is TGCGCCAGCAGCCAAGTCGACAGGGACTACGAGCAGTACTTC.

The CDR3, as DNA: TGTGCCAGCAGTCAGTCGGAGACCCAGTACTTC. This encodes CASSQSETQYF. The rearrangement joins TRBV2 to TRBJ2-5; D gene unclear. This CDR3 has 11 residues. Trimming took 5 bases from V and 5 from J, leaving 6 bases between them. The germline CDR1 and CDR2 sequences are SNHLY and FYNNEI.

This clone was recorded only once. The V and J genes are TRBV18 and TRBJ2-2; 7 nucleotides line up with TRBD2. CDR3 length: 16 residues. The junction had 10 bases not matched to a gene; V was cut back by 3 bases and J by 6 bases. Per the germline V gene, CDR1 is KGHSH and CDR2 is LQKENI. This CDR3 is CASSPPVGRAPGELFF. As DNA, the CDR3 is TGTGCCAGCTCACCCCCCGTGGGGAGGGCCCCCGGGGAGCTGTTTTTT.

The CDR3 loop is CASSLVVPTSRFVYEQYF. CDR3 DNA: TGTGCCAGCAGCTTAGTCGTCCCGACTAGCAGGTTCGTCTACGAGCAGTACTTC. The chain uses TRBV11-2 and TRBJ2-7; 7 nucleotides match TRBD2. Trimming removed 1 base from V and 3 bases from J; junction bases left unmatched: 15. The CDR3 totals 18 residues. Germline V lookup: CDR1 SGHAT, CDR2 FQNNGV.

The rearrangement links TRBV6-5 to TRBJ1-4; no reliable D call. V shed 0 bases and J shed 10 bases, with 9 bases lying between them. The CDR3 consists of 13 residues. From germline, CDR1 is MNHEY and CDR2 SVGAGI. The DNA for the CDR3 is TGTGCCAGCAGTTACTCGGACTTAACAAAACTGTTTTTT. Protein product: CASSYSDLTKLFF.

The chain links TRBV7-9 to TRBJ1-1; D gene uncertain. The ends were cut back, 5 bases at V and 4 bases at J, with 14 bases in the middle. Germline V lookup: CDR1 SEHNR, CDR2 FQNEAQ (reference sequence). This CDR3 is 14 amino acids long. The DNA for the CDR3 is TGTGCCAGCAGCGCCGTAATGGGAGGCACTGAAGCTTTCTTT. It translates to CASSAVMGGTEAFF.

V and J are TRBV6-1 and TRBJ1-5; possibly TRBD1 for D (5 bases). The V gene's germline CDR1 is MNHNS and CDR2 SASEGT. The CDR3 has 13 amino acids. Between the trimmed V and J ends, which lost 9 bases and 9 bases, there was a span of 18 bases. CDR3 DNA: TGTGCCAGAATCAGGGTAACGAGTTGGCCCCAGCATTTT. It is translated as CARIRVTSWPQHF.

This chain uses TRBV11-2 with TRBJ2-7; 12 nucleotides agree with TRBD2. Germline V CDR1 and CDR2: SGHAT, FQNNGV. This CDR3 is built from 15 residues. The trim removed 1 base at V and 2 bases at J, leaving 0 bases unmatched. The CDR3 loop is CASSLGTSGTYEQYF. For the CDR3, the DNA is TGTGCCAGCAGCTTAGGGACTAGCGGGACCTACGAGCAGTACTTC.

This chain uses TRBV4-2 with TRBJ2-6, with 9 positions matching TRBD1. Germline values: CDR1 LGHNA, CDR2 YNFKEQ. The CDR3 is made up of 18 amino acids. J lost 4 bases, V lost 4 bases, and 11 bases had no gene match. CDR3 in amino acids: CASSPRDRVESGANVLTF. In nucleotides, the CDR3 is TGTGCCAGCAGCCCCCGGGACAGGGTCGAATCGGGGGCCAACGTCCTGACTTTC.

The chain couples TRBV7-9 to TRBJ2-3; D is ambiguous. CDR1 is SEHNR, CDR2 FQNEAQ, per germline (reference sequence). This CDR3 region has 13 residues. V was pared by 3 bases and J by 2 bases, with 6 bases between. CDR3 nucleotide sequence: TGTGCCAGCAGCTTTCTATACACAGATACGCAGTATTTT. It translates to CASSFLYTDTQYF.

The V and J genes are TRBV19 and TRBJ2-1; D is unresolved. Germline CDR1 and CDR2: LNHDA and SQIVND (reference sequence). Between the trimmed V and J ends, which lost 0 bases and 3 bases, there was a span of 3 bases. The CDR3 spans 13 residues. CDR3 DNA sequence: TGTGCCAGTAGTATAGATCACTACAATGAGCAGTTCTTC. It is translated as CASSIDHYNEQFF. The full variable domain, rest sourced from reference TRBV19 and TRBJ2-1, is DGGITQSPKYLFRKEGQNVTLSCEQNLNHDAMYWYRQDPGQGLRLIYYSQIVNDFQKGDIAEGYSVSREKKESFPLTVTSAQKNPTAFYLCASSIDHYNEQFFGPGTRLTVL.